This T cell receptor (beta chain) comes out of a study of cytomegalovirus exposure and HLA in healthy donors. The study's findings and limits: The HLA-A and HLA-B alleles of most subjects were reportedly predicted accurately from TCR beta sequences. Prior analysis indicated that the majority of TCR beta V segments exhibited productivity approximately 87% or approximately 30% of the time. CMV antigen specificity of a few CMV-associated chains was confirmed in vitro.

Primers: 60 Vbeta forward and 13 Jbeta reverse. TCRdb's table, derived via immunoSEQ multiplex PCR, lists solely in-frame clones and lacks some. This table has some 150,000 clones, about 59% appearing once. This clone appeared a single time. The antigen is not known. The germline V and J ends were trimmed by 8 bases and 5 bases, with 14 bases remaining between them. The V gene's germline CDR1 is SQVTM and CDR2 ANQGSEA. The CDR3 extends over 12 amino acids. The V and J genes are TRBV29-1 and TRBJ2-3; maybe TRBD2 (6 bases). Sequencing used PBMCs. The TCR was taken from a middle-aged man in good health and CMV-seronegative. CDR3 in DNA: TGCAGCCTCATCTTGCGGGGAGATACGCAGTATTTT. Its protein is CSLILRGDTQYF.